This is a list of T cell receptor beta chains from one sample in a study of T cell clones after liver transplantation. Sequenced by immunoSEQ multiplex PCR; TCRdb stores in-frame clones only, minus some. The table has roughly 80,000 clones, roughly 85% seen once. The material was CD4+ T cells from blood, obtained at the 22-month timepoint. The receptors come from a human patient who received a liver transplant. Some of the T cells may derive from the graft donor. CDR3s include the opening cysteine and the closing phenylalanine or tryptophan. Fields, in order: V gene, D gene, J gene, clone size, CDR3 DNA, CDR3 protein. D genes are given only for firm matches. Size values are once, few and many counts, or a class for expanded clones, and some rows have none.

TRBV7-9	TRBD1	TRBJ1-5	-	TGTGCCAGCAGCTGGACAGGGGCGGGTCAGCCCCAGCATTTT	CASSWTGAGQPQHF
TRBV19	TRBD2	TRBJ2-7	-	TGTGCCAGTAGTATTCAGCGGGAGGGACGGCGCCAGTACTTC	CASSIQREGRRQYF
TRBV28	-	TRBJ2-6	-	TGTGCCAGCAGTTTAAGACAGGGACTACGCTCTGGGGCCAACGTCCTGACTTTC	CASSLRQGLRSGANVLTF
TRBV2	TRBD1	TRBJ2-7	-	TGTGCCAGCAGGGAGGGGACAGGGTTGAACGAGCAGTACTTC	CASREGTGLNEQYF
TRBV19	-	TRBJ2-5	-	TGTGCCAGTAGTCGTGGCGCGGGGAGCAGGACCCAGTACTTC	CASSRGAGSRTQYF
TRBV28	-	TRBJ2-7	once	TGTGCCAGCGTGACAGCTACCTACGAGCAGTACTTC	CASVTATYEQYF
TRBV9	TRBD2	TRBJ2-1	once	TGTGCCAGCAGCGTAGGTGGAGCGGGGGGATCCTACAATGAGCAGTTCTTC	CASSVGGAGGSYNEQFF
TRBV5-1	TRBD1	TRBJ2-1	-	TGCGCCAGCAGCAGGGACAGGGGTTCCTACAATGAGCAGTTCTTC	CASSRDRGSYNEQFF
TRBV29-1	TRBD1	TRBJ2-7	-	TGCAGCGTCGCACCGAGACAGGGTGACGAGCAGTACTTC	CSVAPRQGDEQYF
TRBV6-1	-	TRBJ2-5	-	TGTGCCAGCAGTGAACAGGGTGGCGAGACCCAGTACTTC	CASSEQGGETQYF
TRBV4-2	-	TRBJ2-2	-	TGTGCCAGCAGCCGGGGCTCAGGAGGCGGGGAGCTGTTTTTT	CASSRGSGGGELFF
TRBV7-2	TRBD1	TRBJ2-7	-	TGTGCCAGCAGCCACGACAGGGTAAGGGAGCAGTACTTC	CASSHDRVREQYF
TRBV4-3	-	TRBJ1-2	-	TGCGCCAGCAGCCAATCCGCACAGGGACGGAGCTACACCTTC	CASSQSAQGRSYTF
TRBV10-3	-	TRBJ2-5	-	TGTGCCATCAGTCGAAAACTAGAAGAGACCCAGTACTTC	CAISRKLEETQYF
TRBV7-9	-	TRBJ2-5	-	TGTGCCAGCAGCTTAACCCAAGAGACCCAGTACTTC	CASSLTQETQYF
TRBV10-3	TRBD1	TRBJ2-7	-	TGTGCCATCAGTTTGGACAGGGGCCCCTACGAGCAGTACTTC	CAISLDRGPYEQYF
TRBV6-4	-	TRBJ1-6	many	TGTGCCAGCAGGGACACCTCCTATAATTCACCCCTCCACTTT	CASRDTSYNSPLHF
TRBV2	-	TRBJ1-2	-	TGTGCCAGCGTTTCGGACAGTAAGAACTATGGCTACACCTTC	CASVSDSKNYGYTF
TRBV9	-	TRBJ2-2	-	TGTGCCAGCAGCTCGGGGAGGACGAACACCGGGGAGCTGTTTTTT	CASSSGRTNTGELFF
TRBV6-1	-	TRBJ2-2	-	TGTGCCAGCAATCGTGAGAACACCGGGGAGCTGTTTTTT	CASNRENTGELFF
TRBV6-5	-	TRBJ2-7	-	TGTGCCAGCGGCTGGAGCTACGAGCAGTACTTC	CASGWSYEQYF
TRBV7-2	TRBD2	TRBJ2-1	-	TGTGCCAGCAGCGGATGGACTAGCGGGAGGGGCAATGAGCAGTTCTTC	CASSGWTSGRGNEQFF
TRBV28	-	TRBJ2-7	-	TGTGCCAGCATGCCAACCGCCTACGAGCAGTACTTC	CASMPTAYEQYF
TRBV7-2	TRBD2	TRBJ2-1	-	TGTGCCAGCAGCTTAGGGCCTCTAGCGGGGACCTACAATGAGCAGTTCTTC	CASSLGPLAGTYNEQFF